The 24 T cell receptor beta chains below all came from one sample that was sequenced in a study of blood T cell repertoires in COVID-19. TCRdb's table, derived via immunoSEQ multiplex PCR, lists solely in-frame clones and lacks some. The table includes 100,000 to 150,000 clones, roughly 88% detected once. Sequencing used peripheral blood. The receptors come from a woman of 80 years or more with acute or convalescent COVID-19.

V usage is TRBV9 and J usage is TRBJ1-2, with a possible D match to TRBD1 (6 bases). The CDR3 length is 15 residues. The germline CDR1 and CDR2 sequences are SGDLS and YYNGEE. V dropped 0 bases and J dropped 1 base, with 10 bases sitting between them. The CDR3: CASSVGEGVNYGYTF. The CDR3 coding sequence is TGTGCCAGCAGCGTAGGGGAGGGGGTTAACTATGGCTACACCTTC.

The chain has TRBV6-5 and TRBJ1-5; TRBD1 might be the D (6 bases). The CDR3 extends over 15 amino acids. Germline V gene sequence: CDR1 MNHEY, CDR2 SVGAGI. V lost 10 bases to trimming and J lost 7 bases, with 23 bases between them. CDR3: CATRVGGLSRQPQHF. CDR3 DNA sequence: TGTGCCACCAGGGTGGGGGGGCTGTCGAGACAGCCCCAGCATTTT.

The chain joins TRBV5-4 to TRBJ1-1; no clear D gene. Germline V gene sequence: CDR1 SGHNT, CDR2 YYREEE (reference sequence). The ends were cut back, 5 bases at V and 1 base at J, with 6 bases in the middle. This CDR3 is built from 12 residues. CDR3 bases: TGTGCCAGCAGTTCACAGAACACTGAAGCTTTCTTT. Protein: CASSSQNTEAFF.

A remark on this clone: Other DNA sequences in this sample translate to the same CDR3. This chain joins TRBV29-1 and TRBJ2-3, with 7 bases that match TRBD1. V was clipped by 6 bases and J by 6 bases; unmatched bases: 9. CDR3 length: 13 amino acids. Germline V lookup: CDR1 SQVTM, CDR2 ANQGSEA. For the CDR3, the DNA is TGCAGCGTGGGCCAGGGACAGACGGATACGCAGTATTTT. This translates into CSVGQGQTDTQYF.

The chain employs TRBV27 and TRBJ1-3; the match to TRBD1 covers 7 bases. The CDR3 totals 16 residues. Germline CDR1 MNHEY, CDR2 SMNVEV (reference sequence). V gave up 5 bases and J gave up 4 bases; unmatched junction bases: 11. DNA of the CDR3: TGTGCCAGCAGTCCCCTAGCAGGGACAGTCGGAAACACCATATATTTT. This encodes CASSPLAGTVGNTIYF.

The chain employs TRBV27 and TRBJ1-1; tentative D call: TRBD1 (5 bases). The CDR3 runs to 16 residues. Germline CDR1 is MNHEY and CDR2 is SMNVEV (reference sequence). The ends were cut back, 5 bases at V and 0 bases at J, with 16 bases in the middle. CDR3 DNA sequence: TGTGCCAGCAGTCGTTACTCAGGGTGGCTGAACACTGAAGCTTTCTTT. Its protein product is CASSRYSGWLNTEAFF.

This chain joins TRBV9 and TRBJ1-1; the match to TRBD1 covers 7 bases. J gave up 1 base and V 5 bases, and 8 bases lay outside the gene matches. Germline V gene sequence: CDR1 SGDLS, CDR2 YYNGEE. The CDR3 covers 15 residues. CDR3 bases: TGTGCCAGCAGACAGGAGGGGGCGCCGAACACTGAAGCTTTCTTT. Protein product: CASRQEGAPNTEAFF.

The gene calls are TRBV7-9 and TRBJ2-5; no reliable D call. CDR1 and CDR2 (germline): SEHNR, FQNEAQ (reference sequence). V shed 6 bases and J shed 3 bases, with 5 bases lying between them. CDR3 length equals 11 residues. CDR3 sequence: CASRLEETQYF. DNA of the CDR3: TGTGCCAGCAGGCTAGAAGAGACCCAGTACTTC.

The chain joins TRBV5-1 to TRBJ2-1; 7 bases are a match to TRBD2. In germline, CDR1 is SGHRS, CDR2 YFSETQ. After removal of 5 bases from V and 4 bases from J, the junction contained 3 bases not matched to a gene. This CDR3 region has 13 residues. The CDR3 protein is CASSLSGYNEQFF. The CDR3 DNA is TGCGCCAGCAGTCTTAGCGGGTACAATGAGCAGTTCTTC. Drawing the rest from reference TRBV5-1 and TRBJ2-1, the complete variable domain is KAGVTQTPRYLIKTRGQQVTLSCSPISGHRSVSWYQQTPGQGLQFLFEYFSETQRNKGNFPGRFSGRQFSNSRSEMNVSTLELGDSALYLCASSLSGYNEQFFGPGTRLTVL.

Ten or more counts support this clone. The chain couples TRBV7-3 to TRBJ2-3; no reliable D call. With 5 bases removed from V and 2 bases from J, the gap between germline ends came to 8 bases. The CDR3 consists of 13 residues. Per the germline V gene, CDR1 is SGHTA and CDR2 is FQGTGA. The CDR3 DNA sequence: TGTGCCAGCAGCAGTAGCCCCACAGATACGCAGTATTTT. It specifies CASSSSPTDTQYF.

The rearrangement links TRBV3-1 (or the pseudogene TRBV3-2) to TRBJ1-2; a weak D match, TRBD1 (5 bases). The CDR3 extends over 16 amino acids. Trimming pared 0 bases from V and 6 bases from J, leaving 17 bases between. In germline, CDR1 is LGHDT, CDR2 YNNKEL (reference sequence). The CDR3 loop is CASSQESRVGSNGYTF. CDR3 sequence (DNA): TGTGCCAGCAGCCAAGAGTCCAGGGTAGGTTCCAATGGCTACACCTTC.

This clone has just a few counts. The chain employs TRBV6-5 and TRBJ2-5, with 9 bases aligning to TRBD1. Trimming at V came to 5 bases and at J to 3 bases, leaving 7 bases not matched to a gene. The germline V gene has CDR1 MNHEY and CDR2 SVGAGI. CDR3 size: 15 residues. CDR3 DNA: TGTGCCAGCAGTCGAACGGACAGGGGAGAAGAGACCCAGTACTTC. It translates to CASSRTDRGEETQYF.

The CDR3 here is CASMGGQTQYF. CDR3 DNA sequence: TGTGCCAGCATGGGGGGGCAGACCCAGTACTTC. This sequence joins TRBV6-5 and TRBJ2-5; tentative D call: TRBD2 (7 bases). Per the germline V gene, CDR1 is MNHEY and CDR2 is SVGAGI. This CDR3 has 11 amino acids. The V end was cut by 7 bases, the J end by 6 bases, with 9 bases between.

The genes are TRBV3-1 (or the pseudogene TRBV3-2) and TRBJ2-2, with a tentative D call TRBD2 (5 bases). Germline loops: CDR1 LGHDT, CDR2 YNNKEL (reference sequence). The CDR3 totals 13 residues. V lost 4 bases, J lost 7 bases, and 10 bases lay in between. In DNA, the CDR3 is TGTGCCAGCAGCCGTAGCGACCACGGGGAGCTGTTTTTT. Translating gives CASSRSDHGELFF.

The chain employs TRBV11-2 and TRBJ2-5, with 7 bases that match TRBD2. J lost 5 bases, V lost 5 bases, and 8 bases had no gene match. The CDR3 runs to 14 residues. Germline CDR1 reads SGHAT; CDR2 reads FQNNGV. The CDR3 is CASSARGGVETQYF. CDR3 nucleotides: TGTGCCAGCAGCGCGAGGGGAGGGGTGGAGACCCAGTACTTC.

The V gene is TRBV6-6, the J gene TRBJ1-2; 10 bases are a match to TRBD1. The CDR3 extends over 14 amino acids. Trimming removed 6 bases from V and 4 bases from J; junction bases left unmatched: 5. The germline V gene has CDR1 MNHNY and CDR2 SVGAGI (reference sequence). This CDR3 reads CASRLWDRGYGYTF. In DNA form, the CDR3 reads TGTGCCAGCAGACTATGGGACAGGGGCTATGGCTACACCTTC.

The chain uses TRBV11-3 and TRBJ2-2; maybe TRBD1 (6 bases). V was shortened by 3 bases and J by 4 bases, with 9 bases between the two germline ends. The CDR3 extends over 14 amino acids. From germline, CDR1 is SGHNT and CDR2 YENEEA. CDR3 in amino acids: CASSLAGATGELFF. The CDR3 DNA reads TGTGCCAGCAGCTTGGCAGGGGCCACCGGGGAGCTGTTTTTT.

The V and J genes are TRBV11-2 and TRBJ2-7; no clear D. The CDR3 runs 17 residues. Germline loops: CDR1 SGHAT, CDR2 FQNNGV. The germline V and J ends were trimmed by 2 bases and 1 base, with 18 bases remaining between them. The CDR3 region is CASSLSTDRPRSYEQYF. Here the CDR3 DNA reads TGTGCCAGCAGCTTAAGTACAGATAGACCAAGGTCCTACGAGCAGTACTTC.

V and J are TRBV2 and TRBJ1-1; 8 nucleotides match TRBD1. The V segment lost 6 bases and the J segment 1 base; nucleotides outside the gene matches: 13. CDR3 length: 17 residues. In germline, CDR1 is SNHLY, CDR2 FYNNEI. CDR3 sequence (DNA): TGTGCCAGCAGACTGGACAGGGTATTAGGTGGGAACACTGAAGCTTTCTTT. Translating gives CASRLDRVLGGNTEAFF. Based on the CDR3 plus reference TRBV2 and TRBJ1-1, the full variable domain is EPEVTQTPSHQVTQMGQEVILRCVPISNHLYFYWYRQILGQKVEFLVSFYNNEISEKSEIFDDQFSVERPDGSNFTLKIRSTKLEDSAMYFCASRLDRVLGGNTEAFFGQGTRLTVV.

The sample holds one count of this clone. The chain combines TRBV5-8 with TRBJ1-2; D not resolved. The ends were cut back, 4 bases at V and 5 bases at J, with 12 bases in the middle. CDR1 and CDR2 (germline): SGHTS, YDEGEE. The CDR3 spans 13 residues. DNA of the CDR3: TGTGCCAGCAGCCCACAAGCGGGGTATGGCTACACCTTC. This codes for CASSPQAGYGYTF.

The rearrangement uses TRBV7-9 and TRBJ2-5; D possibly corresponds to TRBD2 (5 bases). Deletions cut 3 bases from V and 0 bases from J, with 8 bases between. The CDR3 runs 14 residues. Germline CDR1 and CDR2: SEHNR and FQNEAQ (reference sequence). The CDR3 reads CASSFSGNQETQYF. The CDR3 nucleotides read TGTGCCAGCAGCTTCTCCGGGAACCAAGAGACCCAGTACTTC.

The chain recombines TRBV7-3 with TRBJ2-2; D unresolved. The germline gives CDR1 SGHTA, CDR2 FQGTGA. The CDR3 covers 15 residues. The V and J ends lost 0 bases and 1 base respectively, with 6 bases between them. The CDR3 DNA sequence: TGTGCCAGCAGCTTAACGTCGGGGAACACCGGGGAGCTGTTTTTT. As protein: CASSLTSGNTGELFF.

The chain carries TRBV5-1 and TRBJ1-1, with D perhaps TRBD1 (5 bases). Trimming shortened V by 4 bases and J by 0 bases, and 10 bases separated the two germline ends. CDR3 size: 14 residues. The germline V gene has CDR1 SGHRS and CDR2 YFSETQ. The DNA for the CDR3 is TGCGCCAGCAGCGGCGCGGGGGTGAACACTGAAGCTTTCTTT. This translates into CASSGAGVNTEAFF.

The V call is TRBV4-3, the J call TRBJ2-6, with D perhaps TRBD2 (6 bases). V lost 0 bases and J lost 3, with 15 bases in between. This CDR3 contains 18 residues. Germline loops: CDR1 LGHNA, CDR2 YSLEER. CDR3: CASSQDLQGLGGANVLTF. CDR3 nucleotides: TGCGCCAGCAGCCAAGACTTGCAGGGACTGGGTGGGGCCAACGTCCTGACTTTC.